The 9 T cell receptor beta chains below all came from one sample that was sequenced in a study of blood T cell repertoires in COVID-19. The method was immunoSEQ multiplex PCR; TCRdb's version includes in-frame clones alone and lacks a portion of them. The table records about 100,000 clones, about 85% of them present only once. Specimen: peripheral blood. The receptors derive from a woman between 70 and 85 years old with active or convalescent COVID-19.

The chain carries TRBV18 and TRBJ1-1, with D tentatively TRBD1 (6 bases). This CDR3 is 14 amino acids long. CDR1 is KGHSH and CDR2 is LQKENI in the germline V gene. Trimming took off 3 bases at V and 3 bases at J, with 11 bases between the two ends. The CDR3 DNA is TGTGCCAGCTCACCGATCACAGGGTACACTGAAGCTTTCTTT. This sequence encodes CASSPITGYTEAFF.

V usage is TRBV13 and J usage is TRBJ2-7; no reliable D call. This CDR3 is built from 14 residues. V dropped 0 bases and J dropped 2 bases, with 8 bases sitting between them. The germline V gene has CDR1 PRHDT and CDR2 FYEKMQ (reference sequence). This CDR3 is CASSLGVSPYEQYF. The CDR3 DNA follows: TGTGCCAGCAGCTTAGGAGTGAGCCCCTACGAGCAGTACTTC.

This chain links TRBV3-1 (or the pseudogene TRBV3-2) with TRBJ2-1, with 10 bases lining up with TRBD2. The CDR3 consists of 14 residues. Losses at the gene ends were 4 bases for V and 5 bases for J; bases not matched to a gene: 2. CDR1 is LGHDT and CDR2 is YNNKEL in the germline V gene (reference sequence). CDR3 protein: CASSRLAGNNEQFF. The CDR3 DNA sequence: TGTGCCAGCAGCCGACTAGCGGGTAACAATGAGCAGTTCTTC.

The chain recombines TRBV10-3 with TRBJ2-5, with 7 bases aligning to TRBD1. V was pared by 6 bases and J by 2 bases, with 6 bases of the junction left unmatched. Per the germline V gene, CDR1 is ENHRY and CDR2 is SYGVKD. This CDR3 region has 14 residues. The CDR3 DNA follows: TGTGCCATCAGCCCCGGGACAGATCAAGAGACCCAGTACTTC. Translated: CAISPGTDQETQYF.

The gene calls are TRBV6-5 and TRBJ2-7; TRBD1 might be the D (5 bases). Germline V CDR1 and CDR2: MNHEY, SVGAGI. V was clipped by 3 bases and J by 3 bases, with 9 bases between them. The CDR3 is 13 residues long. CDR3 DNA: TGTGCCAGCAGTTATACAGGCGGCTACGAGCAGTACTTC. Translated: CASSYTGGYEQYF.

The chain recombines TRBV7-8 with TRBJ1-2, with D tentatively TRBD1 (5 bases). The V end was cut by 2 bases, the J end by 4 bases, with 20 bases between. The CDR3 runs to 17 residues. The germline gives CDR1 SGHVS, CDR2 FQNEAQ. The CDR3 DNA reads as TGTGCCAGCAGCTTAAGAGACAGTGGGACTAGCGGCTATGGCTACACCTTC. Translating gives CASSLRDSGTSGYGYTF.

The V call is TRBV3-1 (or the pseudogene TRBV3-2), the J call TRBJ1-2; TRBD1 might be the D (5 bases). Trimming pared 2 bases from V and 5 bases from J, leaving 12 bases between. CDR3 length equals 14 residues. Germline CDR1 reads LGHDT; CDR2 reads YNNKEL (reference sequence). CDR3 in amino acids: CASSQSATEYGYTF. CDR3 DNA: TGTGCCAGCAGCCAATCCGCGACAGAGTATGGCTACACCTTC.

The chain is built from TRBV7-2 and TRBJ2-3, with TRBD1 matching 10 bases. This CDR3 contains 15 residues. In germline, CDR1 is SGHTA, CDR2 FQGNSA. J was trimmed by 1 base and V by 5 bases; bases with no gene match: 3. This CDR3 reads CASSQGTGGTDTQYF. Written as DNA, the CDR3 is TGTGCCAGCAGCCAAGGGACAGGGGGCACAGATACGCAGTATTTT.

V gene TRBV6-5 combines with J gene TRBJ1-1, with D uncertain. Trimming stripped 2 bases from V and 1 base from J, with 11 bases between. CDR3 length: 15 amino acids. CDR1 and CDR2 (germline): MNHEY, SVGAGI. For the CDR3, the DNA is TGTGCCAGCAGTTACATTAAAGCGGGGAACACTGAAGCTTTCTTT. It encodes CASSYIKAGNTEAFF.